The clone carrying this T cell receptor beta chain appeared once. Its antigen remains unknown. This sample is part of a study of OX40 agonist ivuxolimab in advanced cancers. Whole-study context: Dose-escalation patients suffered from hepatocellular carcinoma, melanoma, renal cell or head and neck cancer.

Only in-frame clones appear in the TCRdb table, and some are missing; sequencing was by immunoSEQ multiplex PCR. The top ten hold roughly 0.85% of the sample, which has over 55,000 clones, 84% seen once. The CDR3 loop spans 14 amino acids. Trimming stripped 4 bases from V and 3 bases from J, with 12 bases between. Germline-derived CDR1 and CDR2 are MDHEN and SYDVKM. General study points: At 0.1 to 3.0 mg/kg and by week 6, CD4+ and CD8+ T cells in the blood had expanded clonally. Compared with CD4+, CD8+ T cells on average had more expanded clones.

The sequence came from an adult with an advanced solid tumor such as melanoma, head and neck, liver or kidney cancer. This specimen was CD4+ or CD8+ T cells sorted from blood, taken in a trial of the OX40 agonist ivuxolimab. V is TRBV28 and J is TRBJ1-1, with D possibly being TRBD1 (5 bases). The CDR3 spells CASSSGTSHTEAFF. DNA for the CDR3: TGTGCCAGCAGTTCCGGGACCTCCCACACTGAAGCTTTCTTT.